This T cell receptor beta chain is drawn from a study of T cells in Graves' hyperthyroidism and ophthalmopathy. Researchers amplified the TCR beta CDR3 regions from RNA transcripts. TCR CDR3 underwent first-round RT-PCR with the HTBI primer set. From the multiplex PCR reads, TCRdb called clonotypes with MiXCR, one entry per CDR3 protein. The sample has around 500,000 distinct CDR3 sequences, 13% to 15% seen once. In germline, CDR1 is LGHNT, CDR2 FRNRAP. V shed 5 bases and J shed 1 base, with 9 bases lying between them. The length of the CDR3 is 14 residues. Researchers defined stable Graves' hyperthyroidism as no ophthalmopathy progression within 18 months. Lactation, pregnancy, other autoimmune disease or uncontrolled infection led to exclusion of patients. Study-wide findings and caveats: Blood shared most expanded thyroid clonotypes above 0.001.

This clonotype was detected many times. As yet, its antigen is unknown. This TCR was sampled from a woman younger than 35 with Graves' hyperthyroidism. The sequenced sample was blood. The J gene is TRBJ2-1, the V gene TRBV12-5; D is perhaps TRBD1 (5 bases). The CDR3 protein is CASGRQSSYNEQFF. CDR3 DNA: TGTGCTAGTGGTCGACAGTCTTCCTACAATGAGCAGTTCTTC.